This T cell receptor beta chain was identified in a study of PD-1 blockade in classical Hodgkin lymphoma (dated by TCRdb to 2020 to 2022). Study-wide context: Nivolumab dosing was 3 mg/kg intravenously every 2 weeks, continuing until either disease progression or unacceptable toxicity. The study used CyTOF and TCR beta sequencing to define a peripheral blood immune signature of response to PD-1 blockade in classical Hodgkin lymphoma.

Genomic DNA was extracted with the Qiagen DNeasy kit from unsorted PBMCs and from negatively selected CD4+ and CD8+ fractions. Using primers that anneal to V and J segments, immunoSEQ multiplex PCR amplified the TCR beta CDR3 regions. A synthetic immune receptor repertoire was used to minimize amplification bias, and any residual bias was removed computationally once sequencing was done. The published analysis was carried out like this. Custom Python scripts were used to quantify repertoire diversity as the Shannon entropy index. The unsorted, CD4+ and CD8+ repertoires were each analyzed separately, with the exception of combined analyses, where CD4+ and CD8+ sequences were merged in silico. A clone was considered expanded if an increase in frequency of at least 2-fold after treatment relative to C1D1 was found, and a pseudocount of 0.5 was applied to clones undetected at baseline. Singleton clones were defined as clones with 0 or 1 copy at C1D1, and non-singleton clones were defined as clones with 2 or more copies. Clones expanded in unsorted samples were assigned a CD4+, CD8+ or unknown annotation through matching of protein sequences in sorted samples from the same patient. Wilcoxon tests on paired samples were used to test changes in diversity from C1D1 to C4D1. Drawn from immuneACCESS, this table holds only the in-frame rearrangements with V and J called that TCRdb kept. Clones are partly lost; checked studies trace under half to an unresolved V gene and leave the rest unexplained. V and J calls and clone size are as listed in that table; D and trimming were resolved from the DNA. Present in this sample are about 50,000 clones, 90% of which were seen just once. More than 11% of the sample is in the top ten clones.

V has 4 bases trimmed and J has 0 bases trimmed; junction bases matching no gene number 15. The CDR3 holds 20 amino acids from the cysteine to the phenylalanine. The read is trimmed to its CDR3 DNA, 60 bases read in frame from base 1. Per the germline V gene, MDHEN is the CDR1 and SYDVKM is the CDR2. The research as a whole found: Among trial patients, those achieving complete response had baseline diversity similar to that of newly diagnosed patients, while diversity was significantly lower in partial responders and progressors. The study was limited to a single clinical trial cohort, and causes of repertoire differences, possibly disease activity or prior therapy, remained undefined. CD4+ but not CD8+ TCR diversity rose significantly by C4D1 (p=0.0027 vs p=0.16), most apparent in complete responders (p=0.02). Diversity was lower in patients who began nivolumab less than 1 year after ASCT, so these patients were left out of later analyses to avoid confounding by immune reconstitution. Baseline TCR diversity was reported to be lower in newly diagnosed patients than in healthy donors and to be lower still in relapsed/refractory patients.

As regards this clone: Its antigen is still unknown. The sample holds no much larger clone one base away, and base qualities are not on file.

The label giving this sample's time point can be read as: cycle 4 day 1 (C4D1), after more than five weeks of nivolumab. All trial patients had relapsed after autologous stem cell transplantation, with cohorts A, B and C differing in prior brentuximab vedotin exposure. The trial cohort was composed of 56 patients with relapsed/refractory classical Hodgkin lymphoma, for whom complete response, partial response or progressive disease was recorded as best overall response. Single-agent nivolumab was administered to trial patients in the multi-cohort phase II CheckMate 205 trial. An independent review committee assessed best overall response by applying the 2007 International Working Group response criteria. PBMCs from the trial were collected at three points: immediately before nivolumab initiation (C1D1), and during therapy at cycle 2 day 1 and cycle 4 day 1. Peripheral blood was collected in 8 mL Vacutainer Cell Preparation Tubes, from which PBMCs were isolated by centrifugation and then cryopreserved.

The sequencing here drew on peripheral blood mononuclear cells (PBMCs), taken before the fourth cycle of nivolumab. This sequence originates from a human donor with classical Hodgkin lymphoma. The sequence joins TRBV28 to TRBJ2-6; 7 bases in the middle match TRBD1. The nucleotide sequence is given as TGTGCCAGCAGTTCGTACCGGACAGGCAACTCCACCTCTGGGGCCAACGTCCTGACTTTC. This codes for CASSSYRTGNSTSGANVLTF.